What follows are 23 T cell receptor beta chains derived from one specimen sequenced in a study of beta chain features in type 1 diabetes. Study-level results: Among patients with Type 1 diabetes, TCRB CDR3s were moderately but significantly shorter in every one of the four CD4+ subsets.

Antigens for these TCRs are unknown. Expressed TCRB transcripts were sequenced, since all the RNA that had been isolated was reverse transcribed. Only in-frame clones appear in the TCRdb table, and some are missing; sequencing was by immunoSEQ multiplex PCR. Of tens of thousands of clones listed, about 48% are singletons. The specimen was central memory CD4+ T cells from blood. All receptors come from a man aged 25-40 years with type 1 diabetes.

This clone has a handful of counts. This chain joins TRBV6-6 and TRBJ2-1; D remains unclear. The CDR3 contains 13 residues. The ends were cut back, 0 bases at V and 3 bases at J, with 3 bases in the middle. Germline V CDR1 and CDR2: MNHNY, SVGAGI (reference sequence). The DNA of the CDR3 is TGTGCCAGCAGTTACTCTATCTACAATGAGCAGTTCTTC. It yields the protein CASSYSIYNEQFF.

This sequence joins TRBV4-1 and TRBJ1-2, with 10 bases lining up with TRBD1. The CDR3 has 15 amino acids. Germline CDR1 is MGHRA and CDR2 is YSYEKL. V shed 1 base and J 6 bases; nucleotides not matched to a gene: 5. CDR3 region: CASSQASDRGNGYTF. In DNA form, the CDR3 reads TGCGCCAGCAGCCAAGCGTCGGACAGGGGGAATGGCTACACCTTC.

The chain couples TRBV6-5 to TRBJ2-1; a possible D gene is TRBD2 (5 bases). The CDR3 is 13 amino acids. Germline-derived CDR1 and CDR2 are MNHEY and SVGAGI. V lost 2 bases and J lost 7, with 9 bases in between. The CDR3 nucleotides are TGTGCCAGCAGTTACCGGGGTTGGAATGAGCAGTTCTTC. Translating it yields CASSYRGWNEQFF.

This clone has more than one count but fewer than ten. The CDR3 sequence is CASSQAALRTGTRGETQYF. The CDR3 coding sequence is TGCGCCAGCAGCCAAGCCGCTTTACGTACCGGGACCAGGGGGGAGACCCAGTACTTC. The genes are TRBV4-1 and TRBJ2-5, with 7 bases matching TRBD1. The V gene end was trimmed by 1 base and the J gene end by 5 bases; junction bases not matched to a gene: 19. Germline V CDR1 and CDR2: MGHRA, YSYEKL. CDR3 length equals 19 residues.

The chain has TRBV6-1 and TRBJ1-2, with TRBD1 matching 9 bases. The germline V gene encodes CDR1 MNHNS and CDR2 SASEGT. This CDR3 has 16 amino acids. J was trimmed by 5 bases and V by 0 bases; bases with no gene match: 7. DNA of the CDR3: TGTGCCAGCAGTGAAGCCCGGGACAGGGAAGAATATGGCTACACCTTC. The encoded protein is CASSEARDREEYGYTF.

The chain joins TRBV2 to TRBJ2-4; the D gene is possibly TRBD1 (5 bases). With 6 bases removed from V and 0 bases from J, the gap between germline ends came to 15 bases. CDR3 length: 16 amino acids. Per germline, CDR1 SNHLY and CDR2 FYNNEI. CDR3 sequence: CASRNRQTVAKNIQYF. Here the CDR3 DNA reads TGTGCCAGCAGAAACAGACAGACAGTAGCCAAAAACATTCAGTACTTC.

This clone was recorded once. V gene TRBV6-5 combines with J gene TRBJ1-1, with 8 bases identical to TRBD1. The CDR3 runs to 15 residues. The trim removed 6 bases at V and 1 base at J, leaving 7 bases unmatched. Germline lookup yields CDR1 MNHEY and CDR2 SVGAGI. DNA for the CDR3: TGTGCCAGCAGACAACGACAGGGGTGGAACACTGAAGCTTTCTTT. Its translation is CASRQRQGWNTEAFF.

The chain uses TRBV5-1 and TRBJ2-7; 9 nucleotides agree with TRBD1. J was trimmed by 5 bases and V by 4 bases; bases with no gene match: 10. Germline-derived CDR1 and CDR2 are SGHRS and YFSETQ. This CDR3 contains 15 residues. The CDR3: CASSQEGQGGDEQYF. CDR3 nucleotide sequence: TGCGCCAGCAGCCAAGAGGGACAGGGAGGCGACGAGCAGTACTTC. The variable domain in full, completed from reference TRBV5-1 and TRBJ2-7, reads KAGVTQTPRYLIKTRGQQVTLSCSPISGHRSVSWYQQTPGQGLQFLFEYFSETQRNKGNFPGRFSGRQFSNSRSEMNVSTLELGDSALYLCASSQEGQGGDEQYFGPGTRLTVT.

The J gene is TRBJ1-4, the V gene TRBV6-6; the match to TRBD1 covers 10 bases. Germline trimming cut 4 bases from V and 11 bases from J; bases unmatched to any gene: 7. There are 14 residues in the CDR3. Germline V gene sequence: CDR1 MNHNY, CDR2 SVGAGI (reference sequence). The CDR3 loop reads CASSSTGTGVKLFF. The CDR3 DNA is TGTGCCAGCAGTTCTACCGGGACAGGGGTGAAACTGTTTTTT.

The chain has TRBV6-6 and TRBJ1-4, with a weak D call TRBD1 (5 bases). CDR1 MNHNY and CDR2 SVGAGI come from the germline V gene (reference sequence). V lost 4 bases, J lost 6 bases, and 15 bases lay in between. The CDR3 covers 15 residues. This chain's CDR3 is CASSSSGGRHEKLFF. The CDR3 DNA reads TGTGCCAGCAGTTCCTCCGGGGGTAGGCATGAAAAACTGTTTTTT.

This clone was seen only once. For the CDR3, the DNA is TGCGCCAGCAGCTTCGGCGGGAGCGGGGAAAAGACCCAGTACTTC. Residues: CASSFGGSGEKTQYF. V and J are TRBV5-1 and TRBJ2-5, with TRBD2 matching 7 bases. The CDR3 is 15 residues long. In germline, CDR1 is SGHRS, CDR2 YFSETQ. The V gene end was trimmed by 2 bases and the J gene end by 6 bases; junction bases not matched to a gene: 10.

This clone appeared once. V and J are TRBV27 and TRBJ2-1, with 11 positions matching TRBD1. CDR1 MNHEY and CDR2 SMNVEV come from the germline V gene (reference sequence). The CDR3 has 15 residues. V gave up 6 bases and J gave up 8 bases; unmatched junction bases: 9. CDR3 DNA sequence: TGTGCCAGCAGCTCCGGGACAGGGGGTTTCGATGAGCAGTTCTTC. Its protein product is CASSSGTGGFDEQFF.

The rearrangement uses TRBV5-1 and TRBJ2-6; D is unclear. The CDR3 sequence is 16 residues long. In germline, CDR1 is SGHRS, CDR2 YFSETQ. The germline V and J ends were trimmed by 5 bases and 0 bases, with 12 bases remaining between them. The CDR3 bases are TGCGCCAGCAGTCCTACCGTCGCCTCTGGGGCCAACGTCCTGACTTTC. It encodes CASSPTVASGANVLTF.

This clone was recorded a few times. The V call is TRBV7-6, the J call TRBJ2-1, with 9 bases matching TRBD1. Trimming took 4 bases from V and 10 from J; bases not matched to a gene: 14. Germline-derived CDR1 and CDR2 are SGHVS and FNYEAQ. This CDR3 is 16 amino acids long. The CDR3 loop is CASSSSRGQGGSEQFF. The CDR3 DNA reads TGTGCCAGCAGCTCCTCCAGGGGACAGGGAGGTTCGGAGCAGTTCTTC.

The chain combines TRBV18 with TRBJ1-2; 8 bases match TRBD1. Per the germline V gene, CDR1 is KGHSH and CDR2 is LQKENI. The CDR3 is 15 amino acids. With V trimmed by 2 bases and J by 4 bases, 6 bases remained unmatched. The CDR3 DNA reads TGTGCCAGCTCACCAGGGACAGGTGGTTCCTATGGCTACACCTTC. It encodes CASSPGTGGSYGYTF. The full variable domain, in which reference TRBV18 and TRBJ1-2 provide the parts outside the CDR3, is NAGVMQNPRHLVRRRGQEARLRCSPMKGHSHVYWYRQLPEEGLKFMVYLQKENIIDESGMPKERFSAEFPKEGPSILRIQQVVRGDSAAYFCASSPGTGGSYGYTFGSGTRLTVV.

This clone has a handful of counts. The chain uses TRBV7-9 and TRBJ1-2, with D maybe TRBD1 (6 bases). There are 13 residues in the CDR3. CDR1 is SEHNR and CDR2 is FQNEAQ in the germline V gene (reference sequence). Trimming took 3 bases from V and 4 from J, leaving 9 bases between them. CDR3 coding DNA: TGTGCCAGCAGCTTGACAGGAGCCTATGGCTACACCTTC. Translation gives CASSLTGAYGYTF.

The chain combines TRBV19 with TRBJ2-3, with a possible D match to TRBD2 (5 bases). CDR1 LNHDA and CDR2 SQIVND come from the germline V gene (reference sequence). This CDR3 is built from 14 residues. V lost 3 bases, J lost 2 bases, and 9 bases lay in between. This CDR3 reads CASSIQADTDTQYF. CDR3 DNA: TGTGCCAGTAGTATCCAAGCGGACACAGATACGCAGTATTTT.

CDR3 protein: CASSVEGQAYYGYTF. The CDR3 DNA follows: TGTGCCAGCAGCGTAGAGGGACAGGCTTACTATGGCTACACCTTC. The rearrangement links TRBV9 to TRBJ1-2; 8 bases match TRBD1. V shed 0 bases and J 3 bases; nucleotides not matched to a gene: 4. Germline lookup yields CDR1 SGDLS and CDR2 YYNGEE. The CDR3 loop spans 15 amino acids.

In its sample, this clone was seen once. At the DNA level, this CDR3 is encoded by other sequences in the same sample as well. The gene calls are TRBV18 and TRBJ1-1; weak D call: TRBD1 (5 bases). CDR3 length: 13 residues. Germline loops: CDR1 KGHSH, CDR2 LQKENI. Trimming pared 3 bases from V and 1 base from J, leaving 6 bases between. The CDR3 sequence is CASSPQGNTEAFF. For the CDR3, the DNA is TGTGCCAGCTCACCTCAGGGGAACACTGAAGCTTTCTTT.

The rearrangement uses TRBV29-1 and TRBJ2-5; tentative D call: TRBD2 (6 bases). Looked up from germline, CDR1 is SQVTM and CDR2 is ANQGSEA. This CDR3 region has 13 residues. Trimming cost V 4 bases and J 4 bases, with 13 bases left between them. The DNA of the CDR3 is TGCAGCGTTGGGGGCCCCGGGGGAGAGACCCAGTACTTC. It yields the protein CSVGGPGGETQYF.

In this sample, this clone turned up a few times. V gene TRBV19 combines with J gene TRBJ1-1; no clear D gene. The CDR3 loop spans 13 amino acids. Per germline, CDR1 LNHDA and CDR2 SQIVND (reference sequence). V was pared by 7 bases and J by 0 bases, with 9 bases between. The CDR3 nucleotides read TGTGCCAGTAAGAGAGGCATGAACACTGAAGCTTTCTTT. This translates into CASKRGMNTEAFF.

This clone was found a few times. The chain combines TRBV5-4 with TRBJ2-1, with 10 bases that match TRBD2. Germline loops: CDR1 SGHNT, CDR2 YYREEE (reference sequence). The CDR3 totals 16 residues. The trim removed 0 bases at V and 2 bases at J, leaving 2 bases unmatched. CDR3 amino acids: CASSLGGLAAYNEQFF. Written as DNA, the CDR3 is TGTGCCAGCAGCTTGGGCGGACTAGCGGCCTACAATGAGCAGTTCTTC.

The rearrangement uses TRBV2 and TRBJ2-7; 9 positions agree with TRBD1. From germline, CDR1 is SNHLY and CDR2 FYNNEI. There are 15 residues in the CDR3. V shed 0 bases and J 4 bases; nucleotides not matched to a gene: 4. CDR3 bases: TGTGCCAGCAGTGAAGCCCCCGGACAGGGGTACGAGCAGTACTTC. It translates to CASSEAPGQGYEQYF.